A single sample is the source of the 3 T cell receptor beta chains below, sequenced in a study of identical twins. TCRdb ran MiXCR on the 5' RACE reads and lists one entry per CDR3 protein. The sample contains 500,000 or so distinct CDR3 sequences, approximately 14% of which appear only once. The sample also formed part of further work on yellow fever vaccine responses in identical twins.

Sequences were obtained from CD4+ T cells sorted from blood. The origin of the receptors is a woman younger than 35 in good health.

This clonotype occurred a few times. The J gene is TRBJ2-2, the V gene TRBV24-1; TRBD1 aligns across 12 bases. V shed 4 bases, J shed 0 bases, and the junction held 11 bases outside the gene matches. The CDR3 totals 20 residues. Germline lookup yields CDR1 KGHDR and CDR2 SFDVKD. This chain's CDR3 is CATSDHGTGGPRANTGELFF. The CDR3 DNA reads TGTGCCACCAGTGACCATGGGACAGGGGGCCCCCGCGCGAACACCGGGGAGCTGTTTTTT.

The rearrangement links TRBV11-1 to TRBJ2-2; no clear D gene. V shed 5 bases and J shed 1 base, with 14 bases lying between them. Germline assignment: CDR1 SGHAT and CDR2 FQDESV (reference sequence). The CDR3 contains 16 residues. CDR3 in DNA: TGTGCCAGCAGCCCGGCGTCCTGGAGGAACACCGGGGAGCTGTTTTTT. Amino acid sequence: CASSPASWRNTGELFF.

The rearrangement links TRBV28 to TRBJ1-6, with a tentative D call TRBD1 (5 bases). The V and J ends lost 6 bases and 6 bases respectively, with 15 bases between them. This CDR3 region has 15 residues. In germline, CDR1 is MDHEN, CDR2 SYDVKM. The CDR3 DNA sequence: TGTGCCAGCAGCTCATTCCAGGGAGGTAATTCACCCCTCCACTTT. It translates to CASSSFQGGNSPLHF.